The entry below describes one TCR beta chain. Germline loops: CDR1 DFQATT, CDR2 SNEGSKA (reference sequence). This CDR3 is 16 amino acids long. V gave up 0 bases and J gave up 5 bases; unmatched junction bases: 10. One entry per CDR3 protein results from TCRdb running MiXCR on the reads. The data show roughly 200,000 distinct CDR3 sequences, 17% seen once. The data were obtained in a study of T cell repertoires in cytomegalovirus infection. The chain links TRBV20-1 to TRBJ1-5, with 7 bases aligning to TRBD1. Sequenced input: CD8+ T cells from PBMCs. This clonotype originated in a human donor in good health (CMV status not recorded). Some clones in this sample may be carry-over from other donors' samples. CDR3 in amino acids: CSARDRDREGYQPQHF. As DNA, the CDR3 is TGCAGTGCTAGAGACCGCGACAGGGAGGGTTATCAGCCCCAGCATTTT.